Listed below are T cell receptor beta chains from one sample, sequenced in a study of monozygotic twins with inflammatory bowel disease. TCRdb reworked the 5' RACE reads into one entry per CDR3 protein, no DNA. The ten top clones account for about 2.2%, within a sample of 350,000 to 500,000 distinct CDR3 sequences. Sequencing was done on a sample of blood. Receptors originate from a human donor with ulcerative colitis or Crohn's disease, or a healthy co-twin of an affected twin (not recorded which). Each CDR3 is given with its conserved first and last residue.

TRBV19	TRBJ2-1	CASSIRGPPNEQFF
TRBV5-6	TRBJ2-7	CASSLDVGHSSYEQYF
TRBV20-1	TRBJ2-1	CSADRDWALDEQFF
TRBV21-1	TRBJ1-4	CTSSKWPGEKLFF
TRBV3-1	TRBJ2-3	CASSQGPGADTQYF
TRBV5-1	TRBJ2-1	CASSLALSGDYNEQYF
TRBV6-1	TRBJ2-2	CASSRDYTISGELFF
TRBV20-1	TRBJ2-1	CSARGAASYNEQFF
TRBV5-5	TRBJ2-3	CASSLRTTDTKYF
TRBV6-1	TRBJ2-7	CASKLGAGAFSYEQYF
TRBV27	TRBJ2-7	CASSLSGTGLSYEQYF
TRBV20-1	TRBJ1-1	CSARISTEAFF
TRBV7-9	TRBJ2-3	CASSLSQSTDTQYF
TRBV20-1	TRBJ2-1	CSARAPLRAGGSYNEQFF
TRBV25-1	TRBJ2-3	CASRDSSTPTDTQYF
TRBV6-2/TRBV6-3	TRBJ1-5	CASSYYSGGQPQHF
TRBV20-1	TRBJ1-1	CSALGGRTEAFF
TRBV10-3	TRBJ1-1	CATTRQGNTEAFF
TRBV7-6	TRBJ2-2	CASSFERGQTIGTGELFF
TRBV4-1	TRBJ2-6	CASSRGAGQGPFRGANVLTF
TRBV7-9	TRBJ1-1	CASSYHRAYTEAFF
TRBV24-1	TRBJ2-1	CATSDSIGGLAYNEQFF
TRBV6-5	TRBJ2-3	CASSYSASGRTDTQYF